This TCR beta chain was recorded in a study of T cells in Graves' hyperthyroidism and ophthalmopathy. Amplified TCR beta CDR3 regions derived from RNA transcripts. First-round RT-PCR with HTBI primers amplified the TCR CDR3 region. MiXCR, run by TCRdb on the multiplex PCR reads, gives a single entry per CDR3 protein. Found here are about 660,000 distinct CDR3 sequences, just under 45% of them singletons; the top ten hold under 8%. The sample taken for sequencing was peripheral blood or thyroid tissue (not recorded which). This receptor was obtained from an adult man with Graves' disease, either hyperthyroidism or ophthalmopathy (not recorded which).

DNA of the CDR3: TGCAGTGCTAGAACGACAGCGAAAGAGACCCAGTACTTC. Its translation: CSARTTAKETQYF. J is TRBJ2-5 and V is TRBV20-1, with a tentative D call TRBD1 (5 bases). This CDR3 has 13 residues. V gave up 2 bases and J gave up 3 bases, with 10 bases separating them. Germline CDR1 and CDR2: DFQATT and SNEGSKA (reference sequence).